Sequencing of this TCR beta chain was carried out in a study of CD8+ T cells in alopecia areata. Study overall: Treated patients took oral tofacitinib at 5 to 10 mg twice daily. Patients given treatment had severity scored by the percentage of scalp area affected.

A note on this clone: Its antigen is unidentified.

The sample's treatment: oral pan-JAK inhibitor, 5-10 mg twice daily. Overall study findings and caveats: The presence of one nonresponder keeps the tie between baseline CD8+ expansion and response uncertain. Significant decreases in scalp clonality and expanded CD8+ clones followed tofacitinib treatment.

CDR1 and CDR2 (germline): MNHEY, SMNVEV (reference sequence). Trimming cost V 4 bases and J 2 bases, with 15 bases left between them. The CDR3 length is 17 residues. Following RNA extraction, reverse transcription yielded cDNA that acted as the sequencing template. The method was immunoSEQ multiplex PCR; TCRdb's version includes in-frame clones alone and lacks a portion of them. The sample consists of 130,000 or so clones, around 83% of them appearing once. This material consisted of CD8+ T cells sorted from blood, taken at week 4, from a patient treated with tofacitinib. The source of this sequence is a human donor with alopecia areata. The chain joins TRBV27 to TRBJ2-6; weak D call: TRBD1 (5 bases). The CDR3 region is CASSSRVGIPGANVLTF. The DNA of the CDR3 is TGTGCCAGCAGTTCCAGGGTAGGGATCCCTGGGGCCAACGTCCTGACTTTC.